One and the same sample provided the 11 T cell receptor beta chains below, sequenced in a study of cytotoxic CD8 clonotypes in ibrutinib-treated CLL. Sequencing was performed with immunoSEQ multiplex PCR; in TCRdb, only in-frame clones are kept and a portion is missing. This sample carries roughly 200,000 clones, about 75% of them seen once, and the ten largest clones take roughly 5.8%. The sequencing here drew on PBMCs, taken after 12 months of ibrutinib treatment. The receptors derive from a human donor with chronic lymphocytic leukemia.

CDR3 DNA sequence: TGTGCCAGCAGCCACCGGACAGGGAACACTGAAGCTTTCTTT. This sequence encodes CASSHRTGNTEAFF. The chain uses TRBV5-4 and TRBJ1-1; 7 bases fit TRBD1. Losses at the gene ends were 4 bases for V and 1 base for J; bases not matched to a gene: 4. The CDR3 has 14 residues. Germline loops: CDR1 SGHNT, CDR2 YYREEE (reference sequence).

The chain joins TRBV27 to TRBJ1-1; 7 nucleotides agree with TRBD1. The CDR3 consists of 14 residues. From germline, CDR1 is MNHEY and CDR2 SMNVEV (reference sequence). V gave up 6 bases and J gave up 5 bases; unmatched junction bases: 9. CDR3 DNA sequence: TGTGCCAGCAGCTGGATCAAACAGGGGACTGAAGCTTTCTTT. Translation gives CASSWIKQGTEAFF.

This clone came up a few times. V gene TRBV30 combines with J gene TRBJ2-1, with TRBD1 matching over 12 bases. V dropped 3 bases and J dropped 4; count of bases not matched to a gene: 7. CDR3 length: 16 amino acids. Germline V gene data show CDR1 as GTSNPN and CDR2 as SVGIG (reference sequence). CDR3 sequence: CAWRYRDRGRYNEQFF. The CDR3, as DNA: TGTGCCTGGAGATACCGGGACAGGGGGCGTTACAATGAGCAGTTCTTC.

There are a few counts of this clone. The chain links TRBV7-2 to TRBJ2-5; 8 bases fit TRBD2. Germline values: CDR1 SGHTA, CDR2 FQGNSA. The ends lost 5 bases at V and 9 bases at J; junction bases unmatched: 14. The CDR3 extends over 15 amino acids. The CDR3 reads CASSDEVAGLTAQYF. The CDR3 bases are TGTGCCAGCAGCGACGAGGTAGCGGGGTTGACGGCCCAGTACTTC.

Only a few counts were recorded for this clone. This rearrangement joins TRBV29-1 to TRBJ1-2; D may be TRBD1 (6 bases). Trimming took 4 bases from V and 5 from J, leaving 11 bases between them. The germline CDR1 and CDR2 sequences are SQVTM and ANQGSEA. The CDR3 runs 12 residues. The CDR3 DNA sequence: TGCAGCGTTGCAGGGGTAGGTTATGGCTACACCTTC. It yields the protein CSVAGVGYGYTF.

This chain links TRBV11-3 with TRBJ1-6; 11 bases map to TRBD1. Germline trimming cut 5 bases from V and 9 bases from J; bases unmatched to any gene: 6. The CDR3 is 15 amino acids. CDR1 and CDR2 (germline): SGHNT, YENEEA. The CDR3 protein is CASSARTGGLSPLHF. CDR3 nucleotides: TGTGCCAGCAGCGCCCGGACAGGGGGCCTTTCACCCCTCCACTTT. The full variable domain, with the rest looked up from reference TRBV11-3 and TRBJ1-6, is EAGVVQSPRYKIIEKKQPVAFWCNPISGHNTLYWYLQNLGQGPELLIRYENEEAVDDSQLPKDRFSAERLKGVDSTLKIQPAELGDSAVYLCASSARTGGLSPLHFGNGTRLTVT.

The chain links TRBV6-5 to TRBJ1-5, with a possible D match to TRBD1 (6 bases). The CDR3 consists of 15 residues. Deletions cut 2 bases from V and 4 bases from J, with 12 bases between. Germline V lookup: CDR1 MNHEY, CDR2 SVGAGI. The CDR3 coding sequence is TGTGCCAGCAGTTACCGGGGGGCGGCTAATCAGCCCCAGCATTTT. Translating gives CASSYRGAANQPQHF.

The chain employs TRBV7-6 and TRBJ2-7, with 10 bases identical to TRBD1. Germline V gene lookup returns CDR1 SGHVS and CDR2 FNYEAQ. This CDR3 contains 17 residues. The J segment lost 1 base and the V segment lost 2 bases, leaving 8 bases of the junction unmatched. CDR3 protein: CASSLPVAGQGSYEQYF. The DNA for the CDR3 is TGTGCCAGCAGCTTACCCGTGGCGGGACAGGGGTCCTACGAGCAGTACTTC.

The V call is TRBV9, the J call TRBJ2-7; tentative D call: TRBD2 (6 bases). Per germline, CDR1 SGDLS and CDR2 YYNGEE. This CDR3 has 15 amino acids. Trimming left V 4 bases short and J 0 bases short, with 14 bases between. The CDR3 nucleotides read TGTGCCAGCAGCCCAGGCCGGGACTTCTCCTACGAGCAGTACTTC. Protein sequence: CASSPGRDFSYEQYF.

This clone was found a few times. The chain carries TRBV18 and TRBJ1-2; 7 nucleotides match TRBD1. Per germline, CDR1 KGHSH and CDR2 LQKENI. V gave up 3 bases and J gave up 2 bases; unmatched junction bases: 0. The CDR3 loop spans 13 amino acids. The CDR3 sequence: CASSPGQNYGYTF. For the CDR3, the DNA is TGTGCCAGCTCACCGGGACAGAACTATGGCTACACCTTC.

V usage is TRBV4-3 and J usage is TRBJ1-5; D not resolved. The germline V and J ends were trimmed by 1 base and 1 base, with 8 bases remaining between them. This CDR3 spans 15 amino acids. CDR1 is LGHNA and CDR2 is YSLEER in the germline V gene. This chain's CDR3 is CASSQGRGSNQPQHF. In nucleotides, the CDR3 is TGCGCCAGCAGCCAAGGACGAGGAAGCAATCAGCCCCAGCATTTT.